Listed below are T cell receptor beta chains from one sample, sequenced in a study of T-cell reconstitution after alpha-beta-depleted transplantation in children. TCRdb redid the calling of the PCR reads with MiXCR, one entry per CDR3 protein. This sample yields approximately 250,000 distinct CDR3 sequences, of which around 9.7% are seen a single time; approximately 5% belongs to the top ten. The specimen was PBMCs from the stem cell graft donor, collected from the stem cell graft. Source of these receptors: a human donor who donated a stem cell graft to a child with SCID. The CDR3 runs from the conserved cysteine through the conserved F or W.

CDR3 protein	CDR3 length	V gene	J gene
CSANTGKSQETQYF	14	TRBV20-1	TRBJ2-5
CASSQSASGIVETQYF	16	TRBV3-1	TRBJ2-5
CSARGNRTGSPLHF	14	TRBV20-1	TRBJ1-6
CASSPPGTSGLNEQFF	16	TRBV3-1	TRBJ2-1
CASSLSGAYTEAFF	14	TRBV27	TRBJ1-1
CATRTTLPSTDTQYF	15	TRBV15	TRBJ2-3
CASSGTGPYGYTF	13	TRBV25-1	TRBJ1-2
CSARDLRGGRQPQHF	15	TRBV20-1	TRBJ1-5
CASSGKQGRPTSPLHF	16	TRBV19	TRBJ1-6
CASTEQGKYGYTF	13	TRBV12-3/TRBV12-4	TRBJ1-2
CASRGPEEEKLFF	13	TRBV5-1	TRBJ1-4
CASSPHHISNQPQHF	15	TRBV7-2	TRBJ1-5
CASGHRGRSYNEQFF	15	TRBV7-2	TRBJ2-1
CSAFDRRGMVKTGEPFF	17	TRBV20-1	TRBJ2-2
CSARRALRGNEQFF	14	TRBV20-1	TRBJ2-1
CASSLEPDTEAFF	13	TRBV5-1	TRBJ1-1
CASSFGDRDYSGYEQYF	17	TRBV7-6	TRBJ2-7
CSAFTGTGRGSEAFF	15	TRBV20-1	TRBJ1-1
CASSSGASYGYTF	13	TRBV12-3/TRBV12-4	TRBJ1-2
CASSLGDLRSSYEQYF	16	TRBV11-2	TRBJ2-7
CATSRERENSPLHF	14	TRBV15	TRBJ1-6
CAISESEQLSGYTF	14	TRBV10-3	TRBJ1-2
CASSLDTSGPGELFF	15	TRBV11-2	TRBJ2-2
CTISQNDIGRPSSYEQYF	18	TRBV10-3	TRBJ2-7